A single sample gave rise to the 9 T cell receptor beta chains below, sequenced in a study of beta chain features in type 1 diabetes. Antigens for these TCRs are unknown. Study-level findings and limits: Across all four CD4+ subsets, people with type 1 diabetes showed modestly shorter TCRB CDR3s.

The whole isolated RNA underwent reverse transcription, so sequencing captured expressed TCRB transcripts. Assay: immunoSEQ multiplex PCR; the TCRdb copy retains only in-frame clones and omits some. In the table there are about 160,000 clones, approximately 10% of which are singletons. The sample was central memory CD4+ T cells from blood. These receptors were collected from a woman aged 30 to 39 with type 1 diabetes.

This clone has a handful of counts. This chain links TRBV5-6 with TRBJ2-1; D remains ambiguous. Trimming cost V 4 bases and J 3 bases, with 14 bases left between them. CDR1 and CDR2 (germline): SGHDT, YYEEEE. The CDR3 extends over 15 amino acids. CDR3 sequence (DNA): TGTGCCAGCAGCCCCACTCGAGCCGTCTACAATGAGCAGTTCTTC. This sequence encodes CASSPTRAVYNEQFF.

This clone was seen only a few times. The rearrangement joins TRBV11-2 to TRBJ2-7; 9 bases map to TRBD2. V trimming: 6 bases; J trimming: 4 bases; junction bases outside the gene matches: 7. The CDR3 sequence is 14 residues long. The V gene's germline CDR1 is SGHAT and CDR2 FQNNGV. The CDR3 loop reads CASSLGGREYEQYF. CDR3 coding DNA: TGTGCCAGCAGTCTCGGCGGGAGGGAATACGAGCAGTACTTC.

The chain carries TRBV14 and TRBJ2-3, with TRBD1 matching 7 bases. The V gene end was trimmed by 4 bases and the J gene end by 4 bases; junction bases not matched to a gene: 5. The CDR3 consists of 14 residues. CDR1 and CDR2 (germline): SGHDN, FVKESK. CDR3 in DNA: TGTGCCAGCAGCCCAACAGGGGTCGCAGATACGCAGTATTTT. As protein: CASSPTGVADTQYF. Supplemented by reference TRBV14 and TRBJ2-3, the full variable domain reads EAGVTQFPSHSVIEKGQTVTLRCDPISGHDNLYWYRRVMGKEIKFLLHFVKESKQDESGMPNNRFLAERTGGTYSTLKVQPAELEDSGVYFCASSPTGVADTQYFGPGTRLTVL.

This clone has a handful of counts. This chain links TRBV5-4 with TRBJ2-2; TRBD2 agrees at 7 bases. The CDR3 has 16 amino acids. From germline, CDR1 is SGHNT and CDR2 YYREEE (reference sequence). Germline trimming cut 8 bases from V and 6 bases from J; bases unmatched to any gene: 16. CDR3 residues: CASRARAGDGAGELFF. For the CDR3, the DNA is TGTGCCAGTCGTGCGAGGGCGGGAGACGGCGCCGGGGAGCTGTTTTTT.

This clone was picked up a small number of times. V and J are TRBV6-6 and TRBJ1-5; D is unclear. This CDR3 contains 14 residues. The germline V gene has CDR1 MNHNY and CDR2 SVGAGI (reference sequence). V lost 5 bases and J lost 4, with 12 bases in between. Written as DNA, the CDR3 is TGTGCCAGCAGTACCGGGTCATTGAATCAGCCCCAGCATTTT. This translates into CASSTGSLNQPQHF.

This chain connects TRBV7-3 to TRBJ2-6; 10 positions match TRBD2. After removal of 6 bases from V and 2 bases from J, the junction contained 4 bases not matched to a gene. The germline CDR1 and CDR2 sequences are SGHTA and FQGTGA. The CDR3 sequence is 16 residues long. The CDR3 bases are TGTGCCAGCAGTCTTGGACTAGCGGCTGGGGCCAACGTCCTGACTTTC. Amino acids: CASSLGLAAGANVLTF.

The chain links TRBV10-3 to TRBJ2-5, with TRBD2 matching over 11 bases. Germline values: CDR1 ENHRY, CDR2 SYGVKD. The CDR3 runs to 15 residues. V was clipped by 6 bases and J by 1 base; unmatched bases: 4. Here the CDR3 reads CAISPSGRTQETQYF. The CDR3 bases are TGTGCCATCAGCCCTAGCGGGAGGACCCAAGAGACCCAGTACTTC.

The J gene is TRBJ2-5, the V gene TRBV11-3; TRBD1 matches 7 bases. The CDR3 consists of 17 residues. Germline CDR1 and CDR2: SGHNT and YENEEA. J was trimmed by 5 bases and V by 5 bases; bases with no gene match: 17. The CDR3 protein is CASSDPGVQGIDETQYF. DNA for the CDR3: TGTGCCAGCAGCGACCCGGGCGTACAGGGGATCGATGAGACCCAGTACTTC.

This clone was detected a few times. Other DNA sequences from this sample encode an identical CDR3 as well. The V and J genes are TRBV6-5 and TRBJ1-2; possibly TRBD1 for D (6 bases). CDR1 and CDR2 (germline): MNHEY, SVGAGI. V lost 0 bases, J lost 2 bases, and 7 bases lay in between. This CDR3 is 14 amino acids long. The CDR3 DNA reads TGTGCCAGCAGTTACTCGACAGGCAACTATGGCTACACCTTC. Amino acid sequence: CASSYSTGNYGYTF.